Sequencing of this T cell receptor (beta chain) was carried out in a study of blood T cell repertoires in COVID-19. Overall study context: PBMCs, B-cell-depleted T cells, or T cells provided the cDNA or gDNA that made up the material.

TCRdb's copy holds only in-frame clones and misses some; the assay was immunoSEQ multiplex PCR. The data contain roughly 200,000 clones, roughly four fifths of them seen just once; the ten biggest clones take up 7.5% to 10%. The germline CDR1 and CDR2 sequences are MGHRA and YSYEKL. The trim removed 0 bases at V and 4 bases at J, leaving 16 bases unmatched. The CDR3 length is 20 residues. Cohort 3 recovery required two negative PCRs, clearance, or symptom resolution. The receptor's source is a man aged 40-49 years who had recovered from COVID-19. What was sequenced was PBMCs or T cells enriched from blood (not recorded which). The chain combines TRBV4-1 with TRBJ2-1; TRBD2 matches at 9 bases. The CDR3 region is CASSQEVSLAGTRFYNEQFF. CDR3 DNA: TGCGCCAGCAGCCAAGAGGTAAGTCTAGCGGGAACGAGGTTTTACAATGAGCAGTTCTTC.